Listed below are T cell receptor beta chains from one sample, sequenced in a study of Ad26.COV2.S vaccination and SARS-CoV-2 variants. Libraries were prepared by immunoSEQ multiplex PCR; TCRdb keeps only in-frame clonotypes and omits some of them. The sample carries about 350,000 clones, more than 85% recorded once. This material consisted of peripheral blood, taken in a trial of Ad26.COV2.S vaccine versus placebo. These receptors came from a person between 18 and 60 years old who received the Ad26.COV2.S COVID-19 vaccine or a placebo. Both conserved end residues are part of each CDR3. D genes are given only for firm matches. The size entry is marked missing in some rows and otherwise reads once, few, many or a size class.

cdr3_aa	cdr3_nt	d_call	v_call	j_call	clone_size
CASSYSTERTDTQYF	TGTGCCAGCAGTTACTCGACCGAACGCACAGATACGCAGTATTTT	NA	TRBV6-2/TRBV6-3	TRBJ2-3	NA
CASSSFLGYGYTF	TGTGCCAGCAGCTCGTTCCTGGGGTATGGCTACACCTTC	NA	TRBV13	TRBJ1-2	NA
CASRRGRNSPLHF	TGTGCCAGTAGGAGGGGGCGGAATTCACCCCTCCACTTT	TRBD1	TRBV19	TRBJ1-6	NA
CASSTLGQGSPLHF	TGTGCCAGCAGCACTCTTGGACAGGGCTCACCCCTCCACTTT	TRBD1	TRBV7-8	TRBJ1-6	NA
CASSGGTGNYGYTF	TGTGCCAGCAGCGGGGGAACAGGGAACTATGGCTACACCTTC	NA	TRBV9	TRBJ1-2	NA
CASSIGQQGHSNQPQHF	TGTGCCAGTAGTATAGGGCAGCAGGGGCACAGCAATCAGCCCCAGCATTTT	NA	TRBV19	TRBJ1-5	NA
CASSLTGSSTDTQYF	TGTGCCAGCAGCTTAACGGGCAGTAGCACAGATACGCAGTATTTT	NA	TRBV7-3	TRBJ2-3	NA
CASSYRLNYNEQFF	TGTGCCAGCAGTTACAGGCTAAACTACAATGAGCAGTTCTTC	NA	TRBV6-5	TRBJ2-1	NA
CASSRQGANTGELFF	TGTGCCAGCAGTCGACAGGGGGCGAACACCGGGGAGCTGTTTTTT	TRBD1	TRBV7-8	TRBJ2-2	NA
CARTTGGSAEAFF	TGTGCCAGGACGACAGGGGGCTCGGCTGAAGCTTTCTTT	TRBD1	TRBV2	TRBJ1-1	few
CASSQDRVSYEQYF	TGCGCCAGCAGCCAAGATAGGGTCAGCTACGAGCAGTACTTC	NA	TRBV4-1	TRBJ2-7	NA
CAISEGAANEQFF	TGTGCCATCAGTGAGGGAGCGGCCAATGAGCAGTTCTTC	NA	TRBV10-3	TRBJ2-1	NA
CASSPLAASQETQYF	TGTGCCAGCAGCCCATTAGCCGCGTCTCAAGAGACCCAGTACTTC	NA	TRBV11-2	TRBJ2-5	NA
CASSKGQDHNEQFF	TGTGCCAGTAGTAAAGGACAGGACCACAATGAGCAGTTCTTC	TRBD1	TRBV19	TRBJ2-1	NA
CASSSLLAGGNTGELFF	TGCGCCAGCAGCTCCCTCCTAGCGGGAGGGAACACCGGGGAGCTGTTTTTT	TRBD2	TRBV5-1	TRBJ2-2	NA
CAWSVGSGDTQYF	TGTGCCTGGAGTGTGGGGAGTGGAGATACGCAGTATTTT	NA	TRBV30	TRBJ2-3	NA
CASSFRRSTTYTDTQYF	TGTGCCAGCAGTTTTAGGAGATCGACGACGTACACAGATACGCAGTATTTT	NA	TRBV27	TRBJ2-3	NA
CASSFGGRHTEAFF	TGTGCCAGTAGTTTCGGGGGACGACATACTGAAGCTTTCTTT	NA	TRBV19	TRBJ1-1	NA
CASSQSDPRGGEDQPQHF	TGCGCCAGCAGCCAGTCCGATCCCCGGGGGGGGGAAGATCAGCCCCAGCATTTT	NA	TRBV4-3	TRBJ1-5	NA
CASRSDGREQYF	TGTGCCAGTAGATCGGACGGGCGCGAGCAGTACTTC	NA	TRBV19	TRBJ2-7	NA
CASRRNQQVYSSEQYF	TGCGCCAGCAGACGAAATCAACAGGTCTACTCCTCCGAGCAGTACTTC	NA	TRBV4-1	TRBJ2-7	NA
CASSRADSYNSPLHF	TGTGCCAGCAGTAGGGCGGACTCCTATAATTCACCCCTCCACTTT	NA	TRBV27	TRBJ1-6	NA
CAIGRDLDTEAFF	TGTGCCATCGGTAGAGATCTGGACACTGAAGCTTTCTTT	NA	TRBV10-3	TRBJ1-1	NA
CASSLSHRNTEAFF	TGTGCCAGCAGTTTATCCCATAGGAACACTGAAGCTTTCTTT	NA	TRBV28	TRBJ1-1	NA
CASSTGGQETQYF	TGTGCCAGCAGTACAGGGGGACAAGAGACCCAGTACTTC	TRBD1	TRBV28	TRBJ2-5	once
CASSRTSGDTQYF	TGTGCCAGCAGCCGGACTAGCGGAGATACGCAGTATTTT	TRBD2	TRBV6-5	TRBJ2-3	NA
CASSLGAGGPYEQYF	TGTGCCAGCAGCTTAGGAGCGGGAGGGCCCTACGAGCAGTACTTC	TRBD2	TRBV7-2	TRBJ2-7	NA
CASSKGTVAGLNTEAFF	TGTGCCAGCAGCAAAGGTACGGTCGCGGGGCTGAACACTGAAGCTTTCTTT	NA	TRBV21-1	TRBJ1-1	NA
CAIMGQIGTEAFF	TGTGCCATCATGGGTCAGATCGGTACTGAAGCTTTCTTT	NA	TRBV10-3	TRBJ1-1	few
CAWSVTANVLTF	TGTGCCTGGAGTGTGACTGCCAACGTCCTGACTTTC	NA	TRBV30	TRBJ2-6	NA
CASRGGTGANVLTF	TGTGCCAGCCGGGGGGGGACTGGGGCCAACGTCCTGACTTTC	TRBD2	TRBV6-5	TRBJ2-6	NA
CASKGEDWDTEAFF	TGTGCCAGCAAGGGGGAGGATTGGGATACTGAAGCTTTCTTT	NA	TRBV7-9	TRBJ1-1	NA
CASSVGRGVGEKLFF	TGTGCCAGCAGCGTAGGGCGGGGAGTAGGAGAAAAACTGTTTTTT	NA	TRBV9	TRBJ1-4	NA
CASQGPDQETQYF	TGTGCCAGCCAGGGTCCAGACCAAGAGACCCAGTACTTC	NA	TRBV28	TRBJ2-5	NA
CASSSTGAYSNQPQHF	TGTGCCAGCTCATCGACAGGGGCTTATAGCAATCAGCCCCAGCATTTT	TRBD1	TRBV18	TRBJ1-5	NA
CSDRLAGGVEQFF	TGCAGCGATCGACTAGCGGGGGGGGTTGAGCAGTTCTTC	TRBD2	TRBV29-1	TRBJ2-1	NA
CSVEGPPEGKLFF	TGCAGCGTCGAGGGGCCGCCGGAAGGAAAACTGTTTTTT	NA	TRBV29-1	TRBJ1-4	NA
CASSSGTATIYEQYF	TGTGCCAGCAGCTCCGGGACAGCGACAATCTACGAGCAGTACTTC	TRBD1	TRBV5-5	TRBJ2-7	NA
CASSVQGWKANYGYTF	TGTGCCAGCAGTGTACAGGGATGGAAGGCTAACTATGGCTACACCTTC	NA	TRBV28	TRBJ1-2	few
CASSLTLASGTQYF	TGTGCCAGCAGCTTAACCTTGGCTAGCGGGACCCAGTACTTC	TRBD2	TRBV7-2	TRBJ2-5	NA
CASRAGILNTEAFF	TGTGCCAGCAGAGCAGGAATCTTGAACACTGAAGCTTTCTTT	NA	TRBV6-5	TRBJ1-1	NA
CASSQDPNSGDGYTF	TGCGCCAGCAGCCAAGACCCCAATTCGGGCGACGGCTACACCTTC	NA	TRBV4-3	TRBJ1-2	NA
CASSSGRGLRNNEQFF	TGCGCCAGCAGCTCCGGTAGGGGGCTCAGGAACAATGAGCAGTTCTTC	TRBD1	TRBV5-1	TRBJ2-1	NA
CASSQELAQETQYF	TGCGCCAGCAGCCAGGAGCTAGCACAGGAGACCCAGTACTTC	NA	TRBV4-3	TRBJ2-5	NA
CASSMRAGGPGEQFF	TGTGCCAGCAGTATGAGAGCGGGAGGGCCTGGTGAGCAGTTCTTC	TRBD2	TRBV28	TRBJ2-1	NA